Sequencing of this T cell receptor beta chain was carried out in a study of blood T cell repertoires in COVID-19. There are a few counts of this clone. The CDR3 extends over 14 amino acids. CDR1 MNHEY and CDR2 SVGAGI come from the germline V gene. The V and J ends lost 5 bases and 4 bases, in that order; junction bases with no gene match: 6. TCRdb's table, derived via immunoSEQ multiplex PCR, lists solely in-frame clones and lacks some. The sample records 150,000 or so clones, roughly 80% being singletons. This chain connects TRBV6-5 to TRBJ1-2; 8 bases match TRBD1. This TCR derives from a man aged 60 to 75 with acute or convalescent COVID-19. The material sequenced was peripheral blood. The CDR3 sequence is CASSKTGGIYGYTF. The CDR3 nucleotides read TGTGCCAGCAGTAAAACAGGGGGGATCTATGGCTACACCTTC.